The entry that follows covers one TCR beta chain sequence. This record comes from a study of blood T cell repertoires in COVID-19. The CDR3 extends over 13 amino acids. Trimming stripped 3 bases from V and 8 bases from J, with 14 bases between. The germline V gene encodes CDR1 SGDLS and CDR2 YYNGEE. Measured with immunoSEQ multiplex PCR; TCRdb has only the in-frame clones, and not every one. The sample records roughly 90,000 clones, about 90% being singletons. The receptor's source is a human donor with active COVID-19. The donor label of this sample is uncertain. Specimen: peripheral blood. This chain joins TRBV9 and TRBJ1-2; perhaps TRBD1 as D (6 bases). The CDR3 spells CASSGTGPGGYTF. The CDR3 DNA is TGTGCCAGCAGCGGCACAGGGCCGGGGGGCTACACCTTC.